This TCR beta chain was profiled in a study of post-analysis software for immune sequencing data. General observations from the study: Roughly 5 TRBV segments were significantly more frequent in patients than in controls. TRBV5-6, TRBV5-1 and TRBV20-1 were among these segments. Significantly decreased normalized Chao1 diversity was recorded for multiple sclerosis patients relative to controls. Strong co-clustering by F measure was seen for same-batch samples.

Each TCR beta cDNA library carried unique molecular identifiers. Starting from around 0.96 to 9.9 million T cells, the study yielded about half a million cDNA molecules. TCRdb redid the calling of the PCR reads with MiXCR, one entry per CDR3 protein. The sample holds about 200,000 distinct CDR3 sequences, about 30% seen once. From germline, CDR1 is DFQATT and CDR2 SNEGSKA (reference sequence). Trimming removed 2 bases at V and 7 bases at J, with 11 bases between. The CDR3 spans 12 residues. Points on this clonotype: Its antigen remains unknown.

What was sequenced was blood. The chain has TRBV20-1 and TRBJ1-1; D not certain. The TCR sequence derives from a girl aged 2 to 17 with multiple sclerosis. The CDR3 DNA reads TGCAGTGCTAGATTGGGGAGCATTGAAGCTTTCTTT. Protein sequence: CSARLGSIEAFF.